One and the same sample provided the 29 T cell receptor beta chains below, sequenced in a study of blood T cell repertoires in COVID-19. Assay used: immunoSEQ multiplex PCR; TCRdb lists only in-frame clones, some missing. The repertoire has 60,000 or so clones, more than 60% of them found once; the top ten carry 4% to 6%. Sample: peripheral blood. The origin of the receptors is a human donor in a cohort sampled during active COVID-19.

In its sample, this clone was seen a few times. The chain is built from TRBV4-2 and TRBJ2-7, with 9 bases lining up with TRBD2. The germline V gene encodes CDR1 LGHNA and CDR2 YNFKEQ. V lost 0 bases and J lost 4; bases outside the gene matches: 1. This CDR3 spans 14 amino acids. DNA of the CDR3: TGTGCCAGCAGCCAAGATACTAGCGGGTACGAGCAGTACTTC. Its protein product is CASSQDTSGYEQYF.

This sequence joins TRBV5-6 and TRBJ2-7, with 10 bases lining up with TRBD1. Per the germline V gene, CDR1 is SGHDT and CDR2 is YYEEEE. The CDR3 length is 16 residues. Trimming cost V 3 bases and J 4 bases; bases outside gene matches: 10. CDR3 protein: CASSSRQGARRYEQYF. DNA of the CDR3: TGTGCCAGCAGCTCCCGACAGGGGGCCCGGAGGTACGAGCAGTACTTC.

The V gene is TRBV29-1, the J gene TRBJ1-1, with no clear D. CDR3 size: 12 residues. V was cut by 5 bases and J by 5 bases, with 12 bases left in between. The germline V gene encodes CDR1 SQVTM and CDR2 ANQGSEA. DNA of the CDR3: TGCAGCGTTTGGGCATCCCGTACTGAAGCTTTCTTT. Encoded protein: CSVWASRTEAFF.

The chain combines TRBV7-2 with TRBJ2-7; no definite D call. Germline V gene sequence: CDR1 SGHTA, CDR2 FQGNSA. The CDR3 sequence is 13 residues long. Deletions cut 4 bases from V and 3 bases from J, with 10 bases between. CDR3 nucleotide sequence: TGTGCCAGCAGCTACCAGACGGGCTACGAGCAGTACTTC. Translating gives CASSYQTGYEQYF.

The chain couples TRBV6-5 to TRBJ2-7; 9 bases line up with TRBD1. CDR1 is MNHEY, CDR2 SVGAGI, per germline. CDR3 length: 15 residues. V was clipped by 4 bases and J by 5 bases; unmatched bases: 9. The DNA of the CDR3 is TGTGCCAGCAGTTCGACCGGGGGACAGGGCCACGAGCAGTACTTC. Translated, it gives CASSSTGGQGHEQYF.

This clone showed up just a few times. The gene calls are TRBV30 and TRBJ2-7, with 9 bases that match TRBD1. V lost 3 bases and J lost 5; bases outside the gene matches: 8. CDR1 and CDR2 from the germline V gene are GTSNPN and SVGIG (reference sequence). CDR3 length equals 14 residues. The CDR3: CAWSPRTGANEQYF. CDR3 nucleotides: TGTGCCTGGAGCCCCCGGACAGGGGCCAACGAGCAGTACTTC.

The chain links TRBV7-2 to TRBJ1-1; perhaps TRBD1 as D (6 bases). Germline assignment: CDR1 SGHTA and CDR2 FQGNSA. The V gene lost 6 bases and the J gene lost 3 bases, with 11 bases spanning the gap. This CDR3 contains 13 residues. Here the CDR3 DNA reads TGTGCCAGCAGTCAACAGGGTTACACTGAAGCTTTCTTT. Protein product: CASSQQGYTEAFF.

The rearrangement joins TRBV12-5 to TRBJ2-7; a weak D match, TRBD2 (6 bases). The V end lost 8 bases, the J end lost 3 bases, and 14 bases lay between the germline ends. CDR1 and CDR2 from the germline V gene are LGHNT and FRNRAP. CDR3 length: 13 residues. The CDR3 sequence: CASHQGTDYEQYF. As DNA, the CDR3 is TGTGCTAGTCATCAAGGGACTGACTACGAGCAGTACTTC.

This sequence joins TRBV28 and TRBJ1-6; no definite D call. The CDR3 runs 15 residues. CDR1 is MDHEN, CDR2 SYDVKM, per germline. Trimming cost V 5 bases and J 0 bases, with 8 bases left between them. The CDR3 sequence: CASSPPGSYNSPLHF. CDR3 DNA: TGTGCCAGCAGTCCCCCCGGCTCCTATAATTCACCCCTCCACTTT.

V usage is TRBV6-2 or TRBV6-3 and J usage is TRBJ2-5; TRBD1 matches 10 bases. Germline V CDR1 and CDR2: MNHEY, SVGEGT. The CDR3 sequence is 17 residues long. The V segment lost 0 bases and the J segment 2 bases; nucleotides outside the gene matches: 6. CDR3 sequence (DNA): TGTGCCAGCAGTTACTCGCCCTGGACAGGGGGGCAAGAGACCCAGTACTTC. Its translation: CASSYSPWTGGQETQYF.

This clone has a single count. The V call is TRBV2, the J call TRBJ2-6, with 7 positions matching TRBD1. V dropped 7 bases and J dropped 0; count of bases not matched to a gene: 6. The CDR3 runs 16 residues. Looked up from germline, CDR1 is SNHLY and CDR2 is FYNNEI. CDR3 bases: TGTGCCAGCACCCGACAGGGCAGCTCTGGGGCCAACGTCCTGACTTTC. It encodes CASTRQGSSGANVLTF. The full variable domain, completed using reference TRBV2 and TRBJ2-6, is EPEVTQTPSHQVTQMGQEVILRCVPISNHLYFYWYRQILGQKVEFLVSFYNNEISEKSEIFDDQFSVERPDGSNFTLKIRSTKLEDSAMYFCASTRQGSSGANVLTFGAGSRLTVL.

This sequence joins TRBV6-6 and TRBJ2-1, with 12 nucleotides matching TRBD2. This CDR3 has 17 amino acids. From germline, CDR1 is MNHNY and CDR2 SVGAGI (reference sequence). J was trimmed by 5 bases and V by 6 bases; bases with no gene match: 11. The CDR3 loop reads CASSRTGLAGGNNEQFF. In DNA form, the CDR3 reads TGTGCCAGCAGCCGAACCGGTCTAGCGGGGGGGAACAATGAGCAGTTCTTC.

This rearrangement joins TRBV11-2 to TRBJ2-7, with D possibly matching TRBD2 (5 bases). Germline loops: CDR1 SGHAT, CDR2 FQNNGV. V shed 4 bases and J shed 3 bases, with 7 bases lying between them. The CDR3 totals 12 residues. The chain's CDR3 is CASSSGFYEQYF. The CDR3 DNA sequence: TGTGCCAGCAGCTCGGGGTTCTACGAGCAGTACTTC.

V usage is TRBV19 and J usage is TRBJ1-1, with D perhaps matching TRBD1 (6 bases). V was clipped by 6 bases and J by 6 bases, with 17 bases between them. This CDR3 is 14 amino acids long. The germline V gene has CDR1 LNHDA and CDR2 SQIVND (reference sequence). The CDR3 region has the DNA TGTGCCAGTAGCAAAACAGGGTTGGCAGCTGAAGCTTTCTTT. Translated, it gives CASSKTGLAAEAFF.

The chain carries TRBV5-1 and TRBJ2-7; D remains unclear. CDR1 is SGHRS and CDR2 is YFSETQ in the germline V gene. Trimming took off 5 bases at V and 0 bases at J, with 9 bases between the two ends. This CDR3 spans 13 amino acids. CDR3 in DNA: TGCGCCAGCAGATCCCCTATCTCCTACGAGCAGTACTTC. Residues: CASRSPISYEQYF. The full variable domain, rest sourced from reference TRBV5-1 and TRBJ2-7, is KAGVTQTPRYLIKTRGQQVTLSCSPISGHRSVSWYQQTPGQGLQFLFEYFSETQRNKGNFPGRFSGRQFSNSRSEMNVSTLELGDSALYLCASRSPISYEQYFGPGTRLTVT.

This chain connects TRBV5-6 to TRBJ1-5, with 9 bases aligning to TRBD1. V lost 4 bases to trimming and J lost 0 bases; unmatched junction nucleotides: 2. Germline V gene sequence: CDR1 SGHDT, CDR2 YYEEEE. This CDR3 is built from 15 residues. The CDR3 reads CASSPGQGSNQPQHF. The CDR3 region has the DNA TGTGCCAGCAGCCCGGGACAGGGTAGCAATCAGCCCCAGCATTTT.

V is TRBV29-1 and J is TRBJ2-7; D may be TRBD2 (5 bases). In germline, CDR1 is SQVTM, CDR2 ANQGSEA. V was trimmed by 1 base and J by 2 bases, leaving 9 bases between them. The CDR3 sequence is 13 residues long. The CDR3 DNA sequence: TGCAGCGTTGAAGTCGGGATCCCCTACGAGCAGTACTTC. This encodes CSVEVGIPYEQYF.

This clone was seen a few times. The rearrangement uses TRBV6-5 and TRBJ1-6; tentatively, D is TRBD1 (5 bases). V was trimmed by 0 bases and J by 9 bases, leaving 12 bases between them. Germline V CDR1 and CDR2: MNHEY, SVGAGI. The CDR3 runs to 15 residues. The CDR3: CASSYSQGLGSPLHF. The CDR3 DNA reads TGTGCCAGCAGTTACTCCCAGGGTTTGGGTTCACCCCTCCACTTT.

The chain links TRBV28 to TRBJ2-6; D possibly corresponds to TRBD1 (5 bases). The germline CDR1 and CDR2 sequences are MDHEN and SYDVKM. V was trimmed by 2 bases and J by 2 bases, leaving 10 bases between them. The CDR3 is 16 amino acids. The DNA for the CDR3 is TGTGCCAGCAGTTTAAGGGGAAGGACTGGGGCCAACGTCCTGACTTTC. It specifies CASSLRGRTGANVLTF. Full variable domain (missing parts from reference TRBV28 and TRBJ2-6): DVKVTQSSRYLVKRTGEKVFLECVQDMDHENMFWYRQDPGLGLRLIYFSYDVKMKEKGDIPEGYSVSREKKERFSLILESASTNQTSMYLCASSLRGRTGANVLTFGAGSRLTVL.

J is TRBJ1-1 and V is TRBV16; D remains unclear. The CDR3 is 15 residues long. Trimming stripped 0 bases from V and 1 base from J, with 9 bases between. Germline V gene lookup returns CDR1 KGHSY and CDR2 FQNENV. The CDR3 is CASSQSESRNTEAFF. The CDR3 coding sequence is TGTGCCAGCAGCCAATCGGAGTCCAGGAACACTGAAGCTTTCTTT.

The CDR3 DNA sequence: TGTGCCAGCAGTCCCGTTTCCCCCAACGGCTATGGCTACACCTTC. Its translation: CASSPVSPNGYGYTF. The V gene is TRBV28, the J gene TRBJ1-2; D gene uncertain. The CDR3 is 15 residues long. Deletions cut 5 bases from V and 4 bases from J, with 17 bases between. Germline CDR1 MDHEN, CDR2 SYDVKM.

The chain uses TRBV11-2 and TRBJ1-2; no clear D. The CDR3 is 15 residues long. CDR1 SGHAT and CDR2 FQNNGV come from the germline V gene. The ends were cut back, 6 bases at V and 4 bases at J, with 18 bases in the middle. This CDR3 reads CASSTSFPPGYGYTF. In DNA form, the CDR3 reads TGTGCCAGCAGTACTTCATTCCCTCCGGGCTATGGCTACACCTTC.

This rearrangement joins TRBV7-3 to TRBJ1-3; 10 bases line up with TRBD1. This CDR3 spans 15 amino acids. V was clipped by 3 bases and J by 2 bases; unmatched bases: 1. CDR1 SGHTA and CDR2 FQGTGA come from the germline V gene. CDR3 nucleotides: TGTGCCAGCAGCTTCGGACAGGGGGCTGGAAACACCATATATTTT. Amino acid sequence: CASSFGQGAGNTIYF. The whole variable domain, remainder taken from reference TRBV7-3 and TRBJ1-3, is GAGVSQTPSNKVTEKGKYVELRCDPISGHTALYWYRQSLGQGPEFLIYFQGTGAADDSGLPNDRFFAVRPEGSVSTLKIQRTERGDSAVYLCASSFGQGAGNTIYFGEGSWLTVV.

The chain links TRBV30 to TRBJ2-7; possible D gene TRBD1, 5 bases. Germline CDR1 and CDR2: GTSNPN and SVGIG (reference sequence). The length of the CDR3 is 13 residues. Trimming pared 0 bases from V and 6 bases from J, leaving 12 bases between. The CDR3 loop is CAWSVLLGAEQYF. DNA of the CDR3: TGTGCCTGGAGTGTACTGCTAGGGGCCGAGCAGTACTTC. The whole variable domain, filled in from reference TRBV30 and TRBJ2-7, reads SQTIHQWPATLVQPVGSPLSLECTVEGTSNPNLYWYRQAAGRGLQLLFYSVGIGQISSEVPQNLSASRPQDRQFILSSKKLLLSDSGFYLCAWSVLLGAEQYFGPGTRLTVT.

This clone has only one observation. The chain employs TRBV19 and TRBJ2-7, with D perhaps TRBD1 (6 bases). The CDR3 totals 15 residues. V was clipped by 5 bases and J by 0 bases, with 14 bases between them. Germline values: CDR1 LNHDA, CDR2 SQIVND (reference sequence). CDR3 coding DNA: TGTGCCAGTAGTCCGAGGACAGAGTCCTCCTACGAGCAGTACTTC. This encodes CASSPRTESSYEQYF. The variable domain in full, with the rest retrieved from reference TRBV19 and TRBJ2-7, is DGGITQSPKYLFRKEGQNVTLSCEQNLNHDAMYWYRQDPGQGLRLIYYSQIVNDFQKGDIAEGYSVSREKKESFPLTVTSAQKNPTAFYLCASSPRTESSYEQYFGPGTRLTVT.

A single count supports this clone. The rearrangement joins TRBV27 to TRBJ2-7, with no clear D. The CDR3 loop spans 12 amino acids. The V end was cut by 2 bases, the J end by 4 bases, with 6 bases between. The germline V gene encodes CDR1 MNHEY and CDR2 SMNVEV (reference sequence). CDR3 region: CASSLPGYEQYF. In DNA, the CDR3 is TGTGCCAGCAGTTTACCGGGTTACGAGCAGTACTTC.

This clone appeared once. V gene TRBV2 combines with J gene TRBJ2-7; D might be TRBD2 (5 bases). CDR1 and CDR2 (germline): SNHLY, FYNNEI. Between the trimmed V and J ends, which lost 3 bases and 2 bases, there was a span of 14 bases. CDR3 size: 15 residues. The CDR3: CASSEGWTVTYEQYF. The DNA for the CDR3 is TGTGCCAGCAGTGAGGGGTGGACTGTCACCTACGAGCAGTACTTC. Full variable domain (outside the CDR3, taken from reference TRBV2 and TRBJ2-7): EPEVTQTPSHQVTQMGQEVILRCVPISNHLYFYWYRQILGQKVEFLVSFYNNEISEKSEIFDDQFSVERPDGSNFTLKIRSTKLEDSAMYFCASSEGWTVTYEQYFGPGTRLTVT.

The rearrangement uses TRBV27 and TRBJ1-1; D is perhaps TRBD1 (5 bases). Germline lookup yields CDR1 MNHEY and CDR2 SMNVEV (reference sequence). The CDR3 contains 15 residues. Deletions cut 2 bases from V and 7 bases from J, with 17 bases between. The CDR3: CASSLGPTGVNEAFF. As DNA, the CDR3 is TGTGCCAGCAGTTTAGGTCCGACGGGGGTTAATGAAGCTTTCTTT.

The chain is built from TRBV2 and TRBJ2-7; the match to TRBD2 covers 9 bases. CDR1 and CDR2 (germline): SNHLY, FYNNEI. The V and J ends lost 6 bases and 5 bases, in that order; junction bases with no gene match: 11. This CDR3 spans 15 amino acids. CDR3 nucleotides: TGTGCCAGCAGATATGCGAGCGGGGGGAGTAACGAGCAGTACTTC. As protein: CASRYASGGSNEQYF.